A selection of T cell receptor beta chains follows, all from one sample in a study of OX40 agonist ivuxolimab in advanced cancers. Sequencing used immunoSEQ multiplex PCR; TCRdb keeps in-frame clones, though not all of them. Of around 63,000 clones in the sample, around 87% were seen once. The sequencing here drew on CD4+ or CD8+ T cells sorted from blood, taken in a trial of the OX40 agonist ivuxolimab. The receptors were gathered from an adult with an advanced solid tumor such as melanoma, head and neck, liver or kidney cancer. The CDR3 runs from the conserved cysteine through the conserved F or W. The order of the fields is J gene, V gene, D gene, clone size, CDR3 DNA, CDR3 protein. D genes are given only for firm matches. Some rows have no size entry. The others give once, few or many, or a class for an expanded clone.

j_call: TRBJ2-5; v_call: TRBV5-8; d_call: -; clone_size: -; cdr3_nt: TGTGCCAGCTCCGGGATTTTATGGGAGACCCAGTACTTC; cdr3_aa: CASSGILWETQYF
j_call: TRBJ2-2; v_call: TRBV6-6; d_call: -; clone_size: -; cdr3_nt: TGTGCCAGCAGTTACGCCGGGGAGCTGTTTTTT; cdr3_aa: CASSYAGELFF
j_call: TRBJ2-5; v_call: TRBV5-1; d_call: -; clone_size: -; cdr3_nt: TGCGCCAGCAGCTTGTCGGGGTTTGGACAACAAGAGACCCAGTACTTC; cdr3_aa: CASSLSGFGQQETQYF
j_call: TRBJ1-1; v_call: TRBV27; d_call: -; clone_size: few; cdr3_nt: TGTGCCAGCAGGTCCCGCCCGGGCGAAAACACTGAAGCTTTCTTT; cdr3_aa: CASRSRPGENTEAFF
j_call: TRBJ2-2; v_call: TRBV5-1; d_call: -; clone_size: once; cdr3_nt: TGCGCCAGCAGCTTGGGGGTTATGGGACACGGTTCCGGGGAGCTGTTTTTT; cdr3_aa: CASSLGVMGHGSGELFF
j_call: TRBJ2-5; v_call: TRBV5-4; d_call: TRBD1; clone_size: -; cdr3_nt: TGTGCCAGCAGGAAGACAGGGGAAGAGACCCAGTACTTC; cdr3_aa: CASRKTGEETQYF
j_call: TRBJ1-4; v_call: TRBV11-2; d_call: -; clone_size: -; cdr3_nt: TGTGCCAGCAGCTTTGGACAGCTTAATGAAAAACTGTTTTTT; cdr3_aa: CASSFGQLNEKLFF
j_call: TRBJ2-1; v_call: TRBV5-4; d_call: -; clone_size: once; cdr3_nt: TGTGCCAGCAGCTTGGGGACATCGGGTCAGAGTGAGCAGTTCTTC; cdr3_aa: CASSLGTSGQSEQFF
j_call: TRBJ2-4; v_call: TRBV4-1; d_call: -; clone_size: -; cdr3_nt: TGCGCCAGCAGCCAAGGGATGGGTAGGGCGGGGTTAGCCAAAAACATTCAGTACTTC; cdr3_aa: CASSQGMGRAGLAKNIQYF
j_call: TRBJ2-3; v_call: TRBV7-6; d_call: -; clone_size: -; cdr3_nt: TGTGCCAGCAGCTTAGCGACTGGGACTCATACGCAGTATTTT; cdr3_aa: CASSLATGTHTQYF
j_call: TRBJ1-6; v_call: TRBV5-4; d_call: TRBD1; clone_size: once; cdr3_nt: TGTGCCAGCAGCTTGGACAGGGGGATGAGTTCACCCCTCCACTTT; cdr3_aa: CASSLDRGMSSPLHF
j_call: TRBJ2-1; v_call: TRBV6-6; d_call: TRBD2; clone_size: -; cdr3_nt: TGTGCCAGCAGAAGAGTAGCGGGAGTCAATGAGCAGTTCTTC; cdr3_aa: CASRRVAGVNEQFF
j_call: TRBJ2-5; v_call: TRBV5-8; d_call: TRBD1; clone_size: -; cdr3_nt: TGTGCCAGCAGCTTGGTGGGACAGATGGGGACCCAGTACTTC; cdr3_aa: CASSLVGQMGTQYF
j_call: TRBJ1-6; v_call: TRBV18; d_call: -; clone_size: -; cdr3_nt: TGTGCCAGCTCAAAAAGCAGGGATTCACCCCTCCACTTT; cdr3_aa: CASSKSRDSPLHF
j_call: TRBJ2-7; v_call: TRBV4-2; d_call: -; clone_size: -; cdr3_nt: TGTGCCAGCAGCCAAGGTAGGGACGGCTACGAGCAGTACTTC; cdr3_aa: CASSQGRDGYEQYF
j_call: TRBJ1-5; v_call: TRBV7-9; d_call: -; clone_size: -; cdr3_nt: TGTGCCAGCAGCTCCCGGGACAACGATCAGCCCCAGCATTTT; cdr3_aa: CASSSRDNDQPQHF
j_call: TRBJ2-1; v_call: TRBV7-9; d_call: -; clone_size: -; cdr3_nt: TGTGCCAGCAGGGGAGCAGACAGGTCTTTCAATGAGCAGTTCTTC; cdr3_aa: CASRGADRSFNEQFF
j_call: TRBJ2-3; v_call: TRBV7-2; d_call: TRBD2; clone_size: few; cdr3_nt: TGTGCCAGCGGTCGGACTAGGGACACAGATACGCAGTATTTT; cdr3_aa: CASGRTRDTDTQYF
j_call: TRBJ2-1; v_call: TRBV4-1; d_call: -; clone_size: -; cdr3_nt: TGCGCCAGCAGCCTTTTGGGACAATACTCCTACAATGAGCAGTTCTTC; cdr3_aa: CASSLLGQYSYNEQFF
j_call: TRBJ2-5; v_call: TRBV5-1; d_call: -; clone_size: -; cdr3_nt: TGCGCCAGCAGCTTATCAGGGCAAGAGACCCAGTACTTC; cdr3_aa: CASSLSGQETQYF
j_call: TRBJ2-5; v_call: TRBV5-1; d_call: -; clone_size: -; cdr3_nt: TGCGCCAGCAGCTTGACGGTACAAGAGACCCAGTACTTC; cdr3_aa: CASSLTVQETQYF
j_call: TRBJ2-1; v_call: TRBV25-1; d_call: -; clone_size: -; cdr3_nt: TGTGCCAGCAGTGGGTCTAGCGAAAGGTACAATGAGCAGTTCTTC; cdr3_aa: CASSGSSERYNEQFF
j_call: TRBJ2-1; v_call: TRBV2; d_call: TRBD2; clone_size: medium-sized; cdr3_nt: TGTGCCAGTGAAGGAGCGGGAGGGCGGGGGAATGAGCAGTTCTTC; cdr3_aa: CASEGAGGRGNEQFF